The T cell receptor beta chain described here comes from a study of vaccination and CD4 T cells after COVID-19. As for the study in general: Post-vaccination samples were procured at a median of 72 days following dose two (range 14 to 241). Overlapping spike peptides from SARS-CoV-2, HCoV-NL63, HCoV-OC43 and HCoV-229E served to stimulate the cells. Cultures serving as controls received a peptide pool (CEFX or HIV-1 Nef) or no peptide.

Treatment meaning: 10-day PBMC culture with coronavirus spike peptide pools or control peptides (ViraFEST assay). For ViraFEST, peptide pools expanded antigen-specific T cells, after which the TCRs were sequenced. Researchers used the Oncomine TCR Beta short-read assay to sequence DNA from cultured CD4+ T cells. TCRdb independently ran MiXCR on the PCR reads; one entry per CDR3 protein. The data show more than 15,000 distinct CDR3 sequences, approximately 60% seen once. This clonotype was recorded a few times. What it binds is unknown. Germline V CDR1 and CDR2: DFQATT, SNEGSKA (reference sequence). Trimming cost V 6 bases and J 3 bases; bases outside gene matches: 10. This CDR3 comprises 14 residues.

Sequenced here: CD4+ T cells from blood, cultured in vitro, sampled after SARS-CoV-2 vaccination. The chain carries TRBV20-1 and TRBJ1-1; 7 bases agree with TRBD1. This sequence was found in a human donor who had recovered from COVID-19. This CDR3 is CSAGKGAGDTEAFF. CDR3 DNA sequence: TGCAGTGCGGGAAAGGGGGCCGGCGACACTGAAGCTTTCTTT.